This TCR beta chain is from a study of blood T cells in healthy people across ages (dated by TCRdb to between 2014 and 2017). Background for the entire study: In model experiments, template switching captured about one uniquely barcoded TCR beta cDNA molecule for every two T cells. Using deep sequencing normalized with unique cDNA molecular identifiers, the study measured how TCR beta repertoire diversity changes with age. Donors were grouped into four age groups: young (average roughly 15 years), middle-aged (39), aged (about 59) and long-lived (around 80). Using the same blood draw, the study looked at two additional independent replicas of 1 million unique cDNA reads for two donors, one aged 18 to 29 and the other aged 80 or older. Paper-wide results and their limitations: Estimates of total diversity based on one million sequenced T cells were regarded as lower bounds and as underestimates. Conclusive comparison of naive and antigen-experienced compartments was prevented by the profiling of bulk unsorted PBMCs. Observed TCR beta diversity per million T cells fell roughly linearly with age, and a significant reduction was already apparent by age roughly 41. The percentage of naive T cells measured by flow cytometry correlated strongly with observed TCR beta diversity. The CMV infection status of donors was not known, potentially confounding age-related changes in expanded clonotypes. The long-lived group showed more naive CD4+ T cells, fewer expanded clones and increased TCR diversity than the aged group, suggesting age selection.

The donors were roughly 40 Caucasian individuals from Russia, aged 6 to 90 years, who were systemically healthy. Around 10 milliliters of peripheral blood were collected from each donor into EDTA-treated Vacutainer tubes. Ficoll-Paque density-gradient centrifugation was used to isolate PBMCs, with at least 7 million per sample. Total RNA, at least 6 micrograms per sample, was extracted from PBMCs with Trizol reagent. For every donor, an aliquot of PBMCs went through flow cytometry to measure the percentages of naive CD45RAhigh/CD27high T cells. The germline V gene (reference sequence) sets CDR1 to MNHNY and CDR2 to SVGAGI. Cut back by 9 bases and 0 bases, the V and J ends lie 19 bases apart. The CDR3 covers 16 residues, taking in both the cysteine and the phenylalanine. CDR3 DNA is the only sequence kept; it has 48 bases, read in frame from the first base. Library preparation used 5' RACE. For sequencing, an Illumina HiSeq 2500 was employed. A second PCR of 7 to 11 cycles was performed with a sample-barcoded 5' primer and a J-beta primer mix. Each TCR beta cDNA molecule received a unique molecular identifier from a template-switch 5' adaptor carrying 12 random nucleotides. Each sample yielded at least 3 million CDR3-containing paired-end reads. All of the RNA was converted into first-strand cDNA using the Mint cDNA synthesis kit, with a TRBC-specific oligonucleotide serving as the primer. Following uracil-DNA glycosylase treatment, all cDNA underwent a first 18-cycle PCR with the universal primers M1SS and BC2_uni_R. In the source study's methods: Normalization of each sample was performed by random selection of 1 million high-quality reads, each carrying a distinct molecular identifier. Reads sharing molecular identifiers were discarded rather than binned into consensus sequences. MiTCR, set to a Q25 quality threshold and the strictest error-elimination algorithm, was used for CDR3 identification, clonotype clustering and error correction. A nonparametric unseen species model with Euler transformation was used to estimate lower-bound total TCR beta diversity. The raw public data were reprocessed by TCRdb itself: fastp quality trimming at Q25, MiXCR clonotype calling, in-frame beta chains only. Rows matching on CDR3 protein sequence are summarized as one entry with the most common DNA and genes. TCRdb assigned the V and J calls; the authors' analysis was not used. For this sample there are more than 900,000 distinct CDR3 sequences; 29% appear just once. The leading ten clones occupy about 9.4% of the sample.

Worth noting for this clonotype: Its antigen specificity is not known. A much larger clone is a single base away; this may be a read error.

These same data were also listed under a study on T cells of mothers and their children. The second source states: Nine systemically healthy Caucasian individuals served as donors, namely three mothers together with their six children. cDNA synthesis consumed the entire amount of extracted RNA, loaded at approximately 1.4 ug RNA in each 15 ul reaction. In the second PCR, the M1S primer introduced both the sample barcodes and 2-4 random nucleotides. More than 8 million TCR beta CDR3 reads were obtained from each mother, and about 3 million reads were obtained from each child. Thymic selection similarly shapes TCR recombination output in related and unrelated pairs, with minor effect from inherited differences. Related mother-child pairs always showed normalized repertoire overlap that was slightly higher than in unrelated mother-child pairs, though the difference was never significant. With a sensitivity of approximately 100 clones per million clonotypes, no persistent microchimeric T cell clones were detected. In the study, deep NGS was used to compare the TCR beta repertoires of mothers and children, and features distinguishing related mother-child pairs from unrelated individuals were sought. The mean age was about 38 +/- 4 years for the mothers and around 10 +/- 4 years for the children. After adapters were ligated using NEBNext reagents, the libraries underwent 100+100 nt paired-end sequencing on an Illumina HiSeq 2000. To avoid cross-contamination, the mother libraries and the child libraries were prepared a month apart and sequenced in separate runs. Between roughly 500,000 and 2,300,000 distinct TCR beta clonotypes were identified per donor. Naive TCR beta clonotypes were estimated from low-frequency clonotypes matched to each donor's FACS-determined naive share, without sorting.

Input material: blood. The V gene is TRBV6-6 and the J gene is TRBJ2-3; a confident D gene designation cannot be given. The receptor comes from a woman aged 35 to 49 in good health. The CDR3 amino acid sequence is: CASFEGRISSTDTQYF. In nucleotides, the sequence is TGTGCCAGTTTTGAAGGGCGAATTAGTAGCACAGATACGCAGTATTTT.